This T cell receptor beta chain was recovered during a study of graft-versus-host responses after intestinal transplantation. In the study overall: Recipients got multivisceral, liver-intestinal, or isolated intestinal transplants. Anti-thymocyte globulin served as induction for all recipients, who then took tacrolimus and steroids for roughly 3 years. Findings of the study overall: Peak circulating GvH clone levels tracked with early post-transplant HvG declines. Within the allografts of patients who had graft-donor T cell macrochimerism, graft-versus-host to host-versus-graft clonal ratios were high.

The data were produced by immunoSEQ multiplex PCR, yet TCRdb's version contains in-frame clones alone and is incomplete. The table includes under 95,000 clones, roughly four fifths detected once. Comment on this clone: Its antigen is unidentified.

CDR1 is SGHTA, CDR2 FQGNSA, per germline. The CDR3 sequence is 16 residues long. Trimming removed 1 base from V and 6 bases from J; junction bases left unmatched: 6. The receptor's source is a human donor who received an intestinal transplant. The sample in question was unstimulated CD4+ T cells sorted from spleen or lymph node cells, obtained before intestinal transplant. The J gene is TRBJ2-7, the V gene TRBV7-2; 13 bases map to TRBD2. The CDR3: CASSLVGTSGAGEQYF. In DNA form, the CDR3 reads TGTGCCAGCAGCTTAGTGGGGACTAGCGGGGCCGGCGAGCAGTACTTC.